This record covers a single T cell receptor beta chain. Its antigen remains unidentified. As processed by the authors: Per sample, the median was 95,638 TCRs, with values from 23,224 to 690,600. Each CDR3 protein gets one entry after TCRdb re-called the RACE reads with MiXCR. The V and J calls, along with clone size, are taken from TCRdb and not from the paper's own processing. This table has 75,000 to 100,000 distinct CDR3 sequences, roughly 12% appearing once. As to time point: patch test 1, 2 weeks after DPC sensitization. Treatment given: therapeutic diphenylcyclopropenone sensitization with weekly scalp DPC. The study extracted total RNA from unfractionated whole blood. This sample was taken from a study of human T cells and chemical hapten exposure. Across the whole study: Patients, chiefly female, had alopecia areata, totalis or universalis. Study-wide results and caveats: Unchanged with DPC sensitization were TCRs above 1 in 1000 frequency.

This CDR3 has 18 residues. Germline assignment: CDR1 MNHEY and CDR2 SMNVEV (reference sequence). The V gene end was trimmed by 8 bases and the J gene end by 1 base; junction bases not matched to a gene: 12. The TCR comes from a woman aged 40 to 55 with alopecia areata. Some clones in this sample may be carry-over from other donors' samples. This sample comprised whole blood, obtained in connection with sensitization to the hapten diphenylcyclopropenone (DPC). The V call is TRBV27, the J call TRBJ2-5, with TRBD2 matching over 14 bases. For the CDR3, the DNA is TGTGCCAGCCGTCGGACTAGCGGGAGGCACACCTCCCAAGAGACCCAGTACTTC. Translation gives CASRRTSGRHTSQETQYF.